The rows below give T cell receptor beta chains drawn from one sample of a study of human T cells and chemical hapten exposure. TCRdb reprocessed the RACE reads with MiXCR, giving one entry per CDR3 protein. Here the sample spans 150,000 to 200,000 distinct CDR3 sequences, just under 30% being singletons. This specimen consisted of whole blood, obtained in connection with sensitization to the hapten diphenylcyclopropenone (DPC). The receptors come from a woman between 25 and 40 years old with alopecia areata. Some clones in this sample may be carry-over from other donors' samples. CDR3s include the opening cysteine and the closing phenylalanine or tryptophan. The D gene is left open where the match is weak. A clone size is listed for some rows: how often the clone was seen (once, few, many), or a class if it is expanded.

clone size,J gene,V gene,D gene,CDR3 DNA,CDR3 protein
NA,TRBJ2-7,TRBV9,TRBD1,TGTGCCAGCAGCGTAGGACAGGGGGTCTACGAGCAGTACTTC,CASSVGQGVYEQYF
few,TRBJ2-3,TRBV20-1,TRBD1,TGCAGTGCTAGAGATCGGACAGGGGGATTGAACACAGATACGCAGTATTTT,CSARDRTGGLNTDTQYF
few,TRBJ2-2,TRBV5-5,NA,TGTGCCAGCAGCCCGCAGGGTCGAGGGAACACCGGGGAGCTGTTTTTT,CASSPQGRGNTGELFF
few,TRBJ1-2,TRBV27,TRBD1,TGTGCCAGCAGTTTATCGGGACAGGGGGCGAGTGTTAGAGGCTACACCTTC,CASSLSGQGASVRGYTF
NA,TRBJ1-4,TRBV5-5,NA,TGTGCCAGCAGCACTGGACGTGAGCCTCCGACAACTAATGAAAAACTGTTTTTT,CASSTGREPPTTNEKLFF
NA,TRBJ2-7,TRBV7-2,TRBD2,TGTGCCAGCAGCTGGAAGGTAGCGGGGAGAAGCTACGAGCAGTACTTC,CASSWKVAGRSYEQYF
NA,TRBJ2-1,TRBV7-2,NA,TGTGCCAGCAGCGGGACGAGGGGCAATGAGCAGTTCTTC,CASSGTRGNEQFF
few,TRBJ1-5,TRBV28,TRBD1,TGTGCCAGCAGTTTAACAGGGGGGAGCAATCAGCCCCAGCATTTT,CASSLTGGSNQPQHF
once,TRBJ2-1,TRBV2,TRBD1,TGTGCCAGCAGAGACAGGGGGTCCTACAATGAGCAGTTCTTC,CASRDRGSYNEQFF
few,TRBJ2-2,TRBV15,NA,TGTGCCACCAGCAGAGACAGCACCGGGGAGCTGTTTTTT,CATSRDSTGELFF